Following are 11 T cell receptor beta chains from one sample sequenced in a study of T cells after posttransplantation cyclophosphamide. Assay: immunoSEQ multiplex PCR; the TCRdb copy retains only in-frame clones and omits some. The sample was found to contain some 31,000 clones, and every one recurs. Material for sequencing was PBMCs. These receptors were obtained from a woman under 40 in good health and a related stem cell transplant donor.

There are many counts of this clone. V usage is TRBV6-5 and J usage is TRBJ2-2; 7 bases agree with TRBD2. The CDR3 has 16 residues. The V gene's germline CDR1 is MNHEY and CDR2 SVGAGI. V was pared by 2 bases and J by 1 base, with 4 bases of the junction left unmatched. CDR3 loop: CASSYGGVENTGELFF. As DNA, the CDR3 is TGTGCCAGCAGTTACGGGGGGGTGGAGAACACCGGGGAGCTGTTTTTT.

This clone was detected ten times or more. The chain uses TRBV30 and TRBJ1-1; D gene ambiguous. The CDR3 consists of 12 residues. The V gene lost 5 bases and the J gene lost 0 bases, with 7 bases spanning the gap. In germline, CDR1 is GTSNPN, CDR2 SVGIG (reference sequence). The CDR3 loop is CAWVKLNTEAFF. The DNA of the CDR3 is TGTGCCTGGGTTAAATTGAACACTGAAGCTTTCTTT.

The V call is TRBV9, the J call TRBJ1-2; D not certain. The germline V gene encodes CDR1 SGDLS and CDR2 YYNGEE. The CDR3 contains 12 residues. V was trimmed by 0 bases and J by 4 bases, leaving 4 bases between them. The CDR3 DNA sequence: TGTGCCAGCAGCGTAGACGGCTATGGCTACACCTTC. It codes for CASSVDGYGYTF. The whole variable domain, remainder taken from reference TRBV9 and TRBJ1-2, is DSGVTQTPKHLITATGQRVTLRCSPRSGDLSVYWYQQSLDQGLQFLIQYYNGEERAKGNILERFSAQQFPDLHSELNLSSLELGDSALYFCASSVDGYGYTFGSGTRLTVV.

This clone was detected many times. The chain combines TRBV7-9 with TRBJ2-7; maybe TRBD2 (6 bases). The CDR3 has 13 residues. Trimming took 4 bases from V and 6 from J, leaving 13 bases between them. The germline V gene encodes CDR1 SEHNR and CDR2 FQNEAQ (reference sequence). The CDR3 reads CASSSDPAGEQYF. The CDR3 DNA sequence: TGTGCCAGCAGCTCGGACCCAGCGGGCGAGCAGTACTTC. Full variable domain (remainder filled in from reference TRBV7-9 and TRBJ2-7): DTGVSQNPRHKITKRGQNVTFRCDPISEHNRLYWYRQTLGQGPEFLTYFQNEAQLEKSRLLSDRFSAERPKGSFSTLEIQRTEQGDSAMYLCASSSDPAGEQYFGPGTRLTVT.

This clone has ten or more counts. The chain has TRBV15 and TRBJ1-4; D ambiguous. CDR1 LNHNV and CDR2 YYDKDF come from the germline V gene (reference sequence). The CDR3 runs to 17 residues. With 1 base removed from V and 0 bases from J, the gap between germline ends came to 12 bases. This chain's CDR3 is CATSRGTLSPTNEKLFF. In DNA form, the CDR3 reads TGTGCCACCAGCAGAGGAACCTTGAGCCCAACTAATGAAAAACTGTTTTTT.

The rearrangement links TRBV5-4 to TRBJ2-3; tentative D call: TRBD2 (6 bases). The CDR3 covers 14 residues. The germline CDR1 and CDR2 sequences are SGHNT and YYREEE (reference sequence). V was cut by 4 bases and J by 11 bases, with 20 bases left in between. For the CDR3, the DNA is TGTGCCAGCAGCAGCCCAAGGATGGCGGGGATGCAGTATTTT. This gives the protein CASSSPRMAGMQYF.

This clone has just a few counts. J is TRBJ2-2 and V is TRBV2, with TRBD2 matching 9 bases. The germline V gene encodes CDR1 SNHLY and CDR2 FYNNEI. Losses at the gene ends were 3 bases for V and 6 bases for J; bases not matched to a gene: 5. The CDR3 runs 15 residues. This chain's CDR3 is CASSEASGVSGELFF. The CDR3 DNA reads TGTGCCAGCAGTGAGGCTAGCGGGGTGTCCGGGGAGCTGTTTTTT.

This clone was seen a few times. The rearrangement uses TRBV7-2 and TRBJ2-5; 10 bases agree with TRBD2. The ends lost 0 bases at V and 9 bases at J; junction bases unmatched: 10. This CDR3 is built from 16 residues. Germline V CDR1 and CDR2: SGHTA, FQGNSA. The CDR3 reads CASSLAVSGGSGAQYF. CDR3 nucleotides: TGTGCCAGCAGCTTAGCGGTTAGCGGGGGGTCGGGGGCCCAGTACTTC.

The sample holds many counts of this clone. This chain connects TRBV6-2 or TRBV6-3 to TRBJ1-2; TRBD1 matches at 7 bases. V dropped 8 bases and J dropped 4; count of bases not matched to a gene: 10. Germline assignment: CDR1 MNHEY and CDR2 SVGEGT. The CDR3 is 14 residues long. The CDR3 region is CASGLRGGTYGYTF. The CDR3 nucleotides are TGTGCCAGCGGTCTGAGAGGGGGCACCTATGGCTACACCTTC.

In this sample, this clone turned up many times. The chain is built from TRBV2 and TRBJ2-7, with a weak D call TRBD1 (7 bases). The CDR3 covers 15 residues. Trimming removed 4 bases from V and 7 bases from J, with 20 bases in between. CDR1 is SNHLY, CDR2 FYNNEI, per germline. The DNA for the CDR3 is TGTGCCAGCAGTGTAATTGTAGGGGGCGCGGGGGAGCAGTACTTC. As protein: CASSVIVGGAGEQYF.

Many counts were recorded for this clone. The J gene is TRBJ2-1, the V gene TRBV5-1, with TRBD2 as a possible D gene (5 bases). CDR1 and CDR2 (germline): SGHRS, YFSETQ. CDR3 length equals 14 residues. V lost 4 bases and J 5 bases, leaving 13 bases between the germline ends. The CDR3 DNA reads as TGCGCCAGCAGCCAGGTGCCCGGGGACAATGAGCAGTTCTTC. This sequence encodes CASSQVPGDNEQFF.